The clone carrying this TCR beta chain was seen ten or more times. As yet, its antigen is unknown. The data originate from a study of T-cell reconstitution after alpha-beta-depleted transplantation in children. Study findings and constraints: Reportedly, alpha-beta T cells present about two months post-transplant originated from several hundred expanded clones of graft origin. Some patients' high day-60 TCRbeta diversity was traced to surviving recipient T cells and thymic progenitors. At the one-year point after transplant, T-cell counts and TCRbeta diversity were found to come mostly from T cells that had been newly produced.

For TCRbeta, the library was prepared with unique molecular identifiers. TCRdb re-called the PCR reads through MiXCR, storing one row per CDR3 protein. The table lists about 300,000 distinct CDR3 sequences, around 7.1% of them singletons. Trimming cost V 5 bases and J 0 bases, with 17 bases left between them. CDR3 length: 17 amino acids. The germline gives CDR1 SGHTA, CDR2 FQGNSA. The material was peripheral blood, obtained 360 days after TCRalphabeta/CD19-depleted stem cell transplant. This sequence originates from a female patient aged 2 to 10 who had a stem cell transplant for Fanconi anemia, so the T cells may come from the graft donor. The genes are TRBV7-2 and TRBJ1-5, with no clear D. The CDR3 coding sequence is TGTGCCAGCAGCCCCGTCCATTGGGGATATAGCAATCAGCCCCAGCATTTT. Amino acids: CASSPVHWGYSNQPQHF.